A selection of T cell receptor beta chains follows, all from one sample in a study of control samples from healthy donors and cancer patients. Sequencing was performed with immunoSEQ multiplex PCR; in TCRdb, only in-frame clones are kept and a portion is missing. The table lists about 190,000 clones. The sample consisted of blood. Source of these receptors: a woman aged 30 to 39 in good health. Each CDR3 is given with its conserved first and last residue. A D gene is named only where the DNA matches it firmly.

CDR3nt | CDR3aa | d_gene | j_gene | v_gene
TGTGCCAGCAGTGAGGAGGCTCGGCCCCAGCATTTT | CASSEEARPQHF | . | TRBJ1-5 | TRBV28
TGTGCCACCAGTGACTCGGACCCCGGGGAGCTGTTTTTT | CATSDSDPGELFF | . | TRBJ2-2 | TRBV24-1
TGTGCCAGCTCACCTCCCGGCGAGGGGTTGGGCTATGGCTACACCTTC | CASSPPGEGLGYGYTF | . | TRBJ1-2 | TRBV18
TGTGCCAGCAGCTTAGTTCATGAAAAACTGTTTTTT | CASSLVHEKLFF | . | TRBJ1-4 | TRBV7-9
TGTGCCAGCAGGAGTCCCAGAGCGGGGGAGGGGGAGCTGTTTTTT | CASRSPRAGEGELFF | TRBD2 | TRBJ2-2 | TRBV27
TGTGCCAGCAGAACCGGGACAGGGACCTACGAGCAGTACTTC | CASRTGTGTYEQYF | TRBD1 | TRBJ2-7 | TRBV5-4
TGTGCCAGCAGTTTCCCCCAACGCGAAGCTTTCTTT | CASSFPQREAFF | . | TRBJ1-1 | TRBV28
TGTGCCAGCAGCCCGGGGGGGACAGGGGGAACTAATGAAAAACTGTTTTTT | CASSPGGTGGTNEKLFF | TRBD1 | TRBJ1-4 | TRBV5-4
TGCGCCAGCAGCCAAGCTTTCGGGACAGGGTTAGATTCACCCCTCCACTTT | CASSQAFGTGLDSPLHF | TRBD1 | TRBJ1-6 | TRBV4-1
TGCGCCAGCAGCCGACATCCTTACGGGACCCCCGAGGGGGACTATGGCTACACCTTC | CASSRHPYGTPEGDYGYTF | . | TRBJ1-2 | TRBV5-1
TGTGCCTGGAGTGTACGATGGGACAGACATGAGAGCAATCAGCCCCAGCATTTT | CAWSVRWDRHESNQPQHF | TRBD1 | TRBJ1-5 | TRBV30
TGTGCCAGCTCACCAGTACCCGGGGGTGACTATGGCTACACCTTC | CASSPVPGGDYGYTF | . | TRBJ1-2 | TRBV18
TGTGCCAGCAGTGGGCTTTATGGTTCACCCCTCCACTTT | CASSGLYGSPLHF | . | TRBJ1-6 | TRBV9
TGCGCCAGCTCGGACAGGAACTCCTACGAGCAGTACTTC | CASSDRNSYEQYF | TRBD1 | TRBJ2-7 | TRBV4-1
TGCGCCAGCAGCTTGGTCGGAGGGGAAAACATTCAGTACTTC | CASSLVGGENIQYF | . | TRBJ2-4 | TRBV5-1